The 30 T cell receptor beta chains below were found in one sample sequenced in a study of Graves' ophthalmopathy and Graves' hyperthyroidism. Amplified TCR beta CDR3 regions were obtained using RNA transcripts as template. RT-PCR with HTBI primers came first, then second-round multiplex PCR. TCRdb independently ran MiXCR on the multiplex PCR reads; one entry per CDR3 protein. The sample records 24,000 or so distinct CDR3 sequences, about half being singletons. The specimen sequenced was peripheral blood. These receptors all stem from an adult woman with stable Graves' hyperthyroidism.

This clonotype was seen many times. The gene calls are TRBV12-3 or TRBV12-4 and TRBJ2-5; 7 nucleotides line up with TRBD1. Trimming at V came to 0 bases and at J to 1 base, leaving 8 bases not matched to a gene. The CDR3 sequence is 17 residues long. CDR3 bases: TGTGCCAGCAGTTTAGCCGAGGGGGCCACCGCCCAAGAGACCCAGTACTTC. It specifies CASSLAEGATAQETQYF.

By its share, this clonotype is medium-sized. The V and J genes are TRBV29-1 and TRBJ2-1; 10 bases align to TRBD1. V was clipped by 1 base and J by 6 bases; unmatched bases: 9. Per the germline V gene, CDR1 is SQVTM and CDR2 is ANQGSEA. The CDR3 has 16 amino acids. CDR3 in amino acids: CSVEGQGAHLGNEQFF. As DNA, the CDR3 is TGCAGCGTTGAAGGACAGGGGGCGCATCTTGGCAATGAGCAGTTCTTC.

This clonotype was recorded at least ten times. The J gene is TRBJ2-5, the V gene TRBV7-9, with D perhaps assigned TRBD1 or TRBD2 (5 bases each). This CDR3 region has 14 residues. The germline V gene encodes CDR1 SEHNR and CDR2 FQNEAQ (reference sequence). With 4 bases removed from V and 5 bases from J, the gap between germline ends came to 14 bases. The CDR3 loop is CASSWDPSGETQYF. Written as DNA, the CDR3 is TGTGCCAGCAGCTGGGACCCATCTGGGGAGACCCAGTACTTC.

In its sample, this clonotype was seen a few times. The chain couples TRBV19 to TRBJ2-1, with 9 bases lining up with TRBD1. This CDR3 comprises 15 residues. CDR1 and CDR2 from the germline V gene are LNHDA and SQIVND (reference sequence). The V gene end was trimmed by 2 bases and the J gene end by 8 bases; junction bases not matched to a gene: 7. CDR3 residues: CASSIKGQGSDEQFF. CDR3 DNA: TGTGCCAGTAGTATAAAGGGACAGGGCTCCGATGAGCAGTTCTTC. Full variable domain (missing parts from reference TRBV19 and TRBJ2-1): DGGITQSPKYLFRKEGQNVTLSCEQNLNHDAMYWYRQDPGQGLRLIYYSQIVNDFQKGDIAEGYSVSREKKESFPLTVTSAQKNPTAFYLCASSIKGQGSDEQFFGPGTRLTVL.

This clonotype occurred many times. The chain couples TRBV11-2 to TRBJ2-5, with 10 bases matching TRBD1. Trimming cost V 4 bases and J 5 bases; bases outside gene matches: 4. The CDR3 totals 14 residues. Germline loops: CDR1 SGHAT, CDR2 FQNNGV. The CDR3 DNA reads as TGTGCCAGCAGCTCGACAGGGGGCCGCGAGACCCAGTACTTC. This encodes CASSSTGGRETQYF.

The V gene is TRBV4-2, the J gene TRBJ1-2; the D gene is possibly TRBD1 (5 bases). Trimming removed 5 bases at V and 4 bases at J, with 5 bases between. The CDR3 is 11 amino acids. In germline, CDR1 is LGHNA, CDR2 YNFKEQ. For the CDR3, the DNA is TGTGCCAGCAGCAGGGGCTATGGCTACACCTTC. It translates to CASSRGYGYTF.

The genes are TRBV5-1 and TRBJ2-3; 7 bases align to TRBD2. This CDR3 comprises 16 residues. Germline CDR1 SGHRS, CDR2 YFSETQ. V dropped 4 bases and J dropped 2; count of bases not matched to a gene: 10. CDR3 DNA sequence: TGCGCCAGCAGCCCACCCACTAGCGTAGACACAGATACGCAGTATTTT. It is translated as CASSPPTSVDTDTQYF.

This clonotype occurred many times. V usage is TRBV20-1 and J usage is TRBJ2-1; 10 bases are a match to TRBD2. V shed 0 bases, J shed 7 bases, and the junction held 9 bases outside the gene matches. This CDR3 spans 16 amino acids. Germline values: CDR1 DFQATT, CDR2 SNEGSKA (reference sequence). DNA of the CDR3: TGCAGTGCTAGAGATCCCCTAGCGGGAGAAGGTAATGAGCAGTTCTTC. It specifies CSARDPLAGEGNEQFF.

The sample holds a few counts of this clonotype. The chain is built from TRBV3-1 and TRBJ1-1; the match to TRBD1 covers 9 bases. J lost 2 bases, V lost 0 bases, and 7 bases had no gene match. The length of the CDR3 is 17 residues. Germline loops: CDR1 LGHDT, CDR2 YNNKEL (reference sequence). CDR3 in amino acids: CASSQDWGTGPNTEAFF. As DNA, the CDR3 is TGTGCCAGCAGCCAAGATTGGGGGACAGGGCCAAACACTGAAGCTTTCTTT. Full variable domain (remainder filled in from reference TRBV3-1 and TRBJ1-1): DTAVSQTPKYLVTQMGNDKSIKCEQNLGHDTMYWYKQDSKKFLKIMFSYNNKELIINETVPNRFSPKSPDKAHLNLHINSLELGDSAVYFCASSQDWGTGPNTEAFFGQGTRLTVV.

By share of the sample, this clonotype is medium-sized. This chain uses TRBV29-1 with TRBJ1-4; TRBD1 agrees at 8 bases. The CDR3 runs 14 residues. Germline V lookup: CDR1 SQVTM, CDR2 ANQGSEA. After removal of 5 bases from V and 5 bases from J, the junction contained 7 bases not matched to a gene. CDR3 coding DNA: TGCAGCGTTCCTTCCAGGGGGCAGAATGAAAAACTGTTTTTT. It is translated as CSVPSRGQNEKLFF.

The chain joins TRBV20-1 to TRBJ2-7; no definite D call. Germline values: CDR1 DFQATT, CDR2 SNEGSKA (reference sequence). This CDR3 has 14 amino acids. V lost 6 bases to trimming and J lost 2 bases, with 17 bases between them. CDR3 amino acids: CSAIPRRRTYEQYF. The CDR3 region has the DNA TGCAGTGCCATCCCAAGACGACGGACCTACGAGCAGTACTTC.

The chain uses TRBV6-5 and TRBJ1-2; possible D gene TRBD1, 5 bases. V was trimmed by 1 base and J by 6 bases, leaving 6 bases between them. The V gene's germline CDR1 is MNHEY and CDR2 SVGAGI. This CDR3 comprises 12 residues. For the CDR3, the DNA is TGTGCCAGCAGTTACTTGGGGGATGGCTACACCTTC. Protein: CASSYLGDGYTF.

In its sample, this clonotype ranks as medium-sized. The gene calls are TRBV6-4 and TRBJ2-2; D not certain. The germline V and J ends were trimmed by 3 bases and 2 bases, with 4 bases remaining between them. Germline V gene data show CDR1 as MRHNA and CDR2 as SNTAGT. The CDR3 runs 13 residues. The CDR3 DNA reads TGTGCCAGCAGTGAGGACAACACCGGGGAGCTGTTTTTT. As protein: CASSEDNTGELFF.

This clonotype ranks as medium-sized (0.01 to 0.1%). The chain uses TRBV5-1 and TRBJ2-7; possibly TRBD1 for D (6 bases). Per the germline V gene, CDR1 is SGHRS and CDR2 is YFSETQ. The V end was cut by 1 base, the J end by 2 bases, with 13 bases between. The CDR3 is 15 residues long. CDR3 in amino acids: CASSLSQGPTYEQYF. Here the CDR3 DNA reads TGCGCCAGCAGCTTGAGTCAGGGGCCGACCTACGAGCAGTACTTC.

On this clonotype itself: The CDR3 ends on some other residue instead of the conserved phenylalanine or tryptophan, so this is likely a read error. The CDR3, as DNA: TGTGCTAGCAGCGTAGACCTAGCGGGAGGCTACGAGCAGTACCTC. As protein: CASSVDLAGGYEQYL. This chain joins TRBV9 and TRBJ2-7; 11 nucleotides match TRBD2. The CDR3 is 15 amino acids. The germline CDR1 and CDR2 sequences are SGDLS and YYNGEE.

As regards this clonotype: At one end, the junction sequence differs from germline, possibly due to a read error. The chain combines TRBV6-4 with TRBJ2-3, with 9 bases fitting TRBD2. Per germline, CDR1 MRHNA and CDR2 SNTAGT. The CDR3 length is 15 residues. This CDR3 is CASSDTSGPTDTRYF. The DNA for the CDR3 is TGTGCCAGCAGTGACACTAGCGGGCCCACAGATACGCGGTATTTT.

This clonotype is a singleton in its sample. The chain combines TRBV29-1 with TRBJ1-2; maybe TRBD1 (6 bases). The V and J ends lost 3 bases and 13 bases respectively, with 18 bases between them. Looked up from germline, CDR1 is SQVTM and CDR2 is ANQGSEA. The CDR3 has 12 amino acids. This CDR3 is CSVDGPGAGSTF. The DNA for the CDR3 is TGCAGCGTTGATGGGCCAGGGGCAGGGAGCACCTTC.

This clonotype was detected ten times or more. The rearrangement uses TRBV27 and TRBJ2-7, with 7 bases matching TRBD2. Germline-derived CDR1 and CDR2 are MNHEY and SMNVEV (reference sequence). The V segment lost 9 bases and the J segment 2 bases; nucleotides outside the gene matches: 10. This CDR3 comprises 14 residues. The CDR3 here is CASKAGRTTYEQYF. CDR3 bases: TGTGCCAGTAAGGCCGGGAGGACAACCTACGAGCAGTACTTC.

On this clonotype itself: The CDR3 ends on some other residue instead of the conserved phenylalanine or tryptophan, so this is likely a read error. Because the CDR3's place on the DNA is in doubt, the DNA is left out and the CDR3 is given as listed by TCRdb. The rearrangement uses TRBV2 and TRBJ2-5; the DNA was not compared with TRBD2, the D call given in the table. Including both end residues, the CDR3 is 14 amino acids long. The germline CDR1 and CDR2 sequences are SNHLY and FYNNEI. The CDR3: CASTERTHQETRYY.

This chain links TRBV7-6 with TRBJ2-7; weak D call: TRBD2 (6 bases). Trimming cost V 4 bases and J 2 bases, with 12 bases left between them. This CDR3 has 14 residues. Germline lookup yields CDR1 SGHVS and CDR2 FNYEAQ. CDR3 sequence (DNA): TGTGCCAGCAGCTCCAGCGGGCCGACCTACGAGCAGTACTTC. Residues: CASSSSGPTYEQYF.

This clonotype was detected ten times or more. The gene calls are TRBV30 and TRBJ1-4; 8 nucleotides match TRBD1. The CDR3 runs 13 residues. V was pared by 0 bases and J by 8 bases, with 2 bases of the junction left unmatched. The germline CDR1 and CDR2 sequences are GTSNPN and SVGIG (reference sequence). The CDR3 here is CAWSVGQVEKLFF. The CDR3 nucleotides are TGTGCCTGGAGTGTGGGACAGGTGGAAAAACTGTTTTTT.

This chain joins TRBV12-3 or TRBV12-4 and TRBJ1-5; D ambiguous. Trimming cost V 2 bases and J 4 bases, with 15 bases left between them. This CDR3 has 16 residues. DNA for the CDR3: TGTGCCAGCAGTTTATCTGGCCGGGGTTGGAATCAGCCCCAGCATTTT. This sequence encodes CASSLSGRGWNQPQHF.

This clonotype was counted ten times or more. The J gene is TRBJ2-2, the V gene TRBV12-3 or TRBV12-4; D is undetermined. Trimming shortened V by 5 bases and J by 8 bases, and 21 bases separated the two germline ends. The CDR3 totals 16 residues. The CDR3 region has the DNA TGTGCCAGCAGTCCGCCGAGCGTTCGTGGACCAGGGGAGCTGTTTTTT. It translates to CASSPPSVRGPGELFF.

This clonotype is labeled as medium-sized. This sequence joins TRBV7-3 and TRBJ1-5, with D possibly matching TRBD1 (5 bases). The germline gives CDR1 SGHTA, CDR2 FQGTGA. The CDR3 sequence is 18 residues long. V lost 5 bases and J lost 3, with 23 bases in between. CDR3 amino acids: CASSPMGGGDLSNQPQHF. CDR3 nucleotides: TGTGCCAGCAGCCCCATGGGGGGAGGGGACCTCTCCAATCAGCCCCAGCATTTT. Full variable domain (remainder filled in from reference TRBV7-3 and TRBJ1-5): GAGVSQTPSNKVTEKGKYVELRCDPISGHTALYWYRQSLGQGPEFLIYFQGTGAADDSGLPNDRFFAVRPEGSVSTLKIQRTERGDSAVYLCASSPMGGGDLSNQPQHFGDGTRLSIL.

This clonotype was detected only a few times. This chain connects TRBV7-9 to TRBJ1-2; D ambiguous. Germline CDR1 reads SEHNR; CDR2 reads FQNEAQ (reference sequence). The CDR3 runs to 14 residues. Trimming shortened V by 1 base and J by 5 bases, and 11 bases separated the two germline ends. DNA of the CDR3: TGTGCCAGCAGCTTAGGCAGCGAACATTATGGCTACACCTTC. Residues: CASSLGSEHYGYTF.

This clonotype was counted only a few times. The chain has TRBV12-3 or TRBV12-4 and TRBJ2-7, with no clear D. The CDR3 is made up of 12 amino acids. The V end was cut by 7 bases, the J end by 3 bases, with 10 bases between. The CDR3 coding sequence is TGTGCCAGCAAACCCGGTGGCTACGAGCAGTACTTC. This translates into CASKPGGYEQYF.

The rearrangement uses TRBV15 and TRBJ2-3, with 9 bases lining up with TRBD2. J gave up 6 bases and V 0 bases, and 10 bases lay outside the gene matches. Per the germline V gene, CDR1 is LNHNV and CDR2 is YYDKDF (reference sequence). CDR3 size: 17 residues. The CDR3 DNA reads TGTGCCACCAGCAGAGAACTAGGCGGGAGGGCCGGGGATACGCAGTATTTT. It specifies CATSRELGGRAGDTQYF.

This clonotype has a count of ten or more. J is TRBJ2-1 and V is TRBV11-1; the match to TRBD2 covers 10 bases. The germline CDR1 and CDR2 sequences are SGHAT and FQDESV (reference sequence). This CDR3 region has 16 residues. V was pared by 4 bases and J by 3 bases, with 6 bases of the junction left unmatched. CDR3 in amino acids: CASSSNSGRYYNEQFF. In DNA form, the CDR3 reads TGTGCCAGCAGCTCTAATAGCGGGAGGTACTACAATGAGCAGTTCTTC. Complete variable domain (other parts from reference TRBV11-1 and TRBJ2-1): EAEVAQSPRYKITEKSQAVAFWCDPISGHATLYWYRQILGQGPELLVQFQDESVVDDSQLPKDRFSAERLKGVDSTLKIQPAELGDSAMYLCASSSNSGRYYNEQFFGPGTRLTVL.

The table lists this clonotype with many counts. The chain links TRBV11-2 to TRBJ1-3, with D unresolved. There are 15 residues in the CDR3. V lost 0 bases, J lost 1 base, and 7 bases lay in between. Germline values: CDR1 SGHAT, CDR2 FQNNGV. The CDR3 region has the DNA TGTGCCAGCAGCTTAGAATTCCTTTCTGGAAACACCATATATTTT. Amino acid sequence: CASSLEFLSGNTIYF.

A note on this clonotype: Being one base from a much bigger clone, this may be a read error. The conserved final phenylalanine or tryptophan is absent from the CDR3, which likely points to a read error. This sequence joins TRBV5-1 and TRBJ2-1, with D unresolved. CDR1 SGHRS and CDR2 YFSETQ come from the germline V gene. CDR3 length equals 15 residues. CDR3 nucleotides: TGCGCCAACAGCCCCTCCCCGGCACAGTACAATGAGCAGTTCCTC. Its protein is CANSPSPAQYNEQFL.